The 10 T cell receptor beta chains below come from one sample, sequenced in a study of T-cell reconstitution after alpha-beta-depleted transplantation in children. Unique molecular identifiers were incorporated when the TCRbeta library was constructed. TCRdb reprocessed the PCR reads via MiXCR and lists one record per CDR3 protein. Of hundreds of thousands of distinct CDR3 sequences in the sample, about 12% were seen once. Here the sequenced sample was PBMCs, taken before TCRalphabeta/CD19-depleted stem cell transplant. Receptors were obtained from a girl aged 2 to 9 with congenital amegakaryocytic thrombocytopenia, due to receive a stem cell transplant.

V and J are TRBV5-6 and TRBJ2-7, with 9 bases identical to TRBD2. Germline V gene data show CDR1 as SGHDT and CDR2 as YYEEEE. The CDR3 extends over 14 amino acids. The trim removed 9 bases at V and 3 bases at J, leaving 10 bases unmatched. In DNA form, the CDR3 reads TGTGCCATCGGCCCGGGACTAGCAGTCTACGAGCAGTACTTC. Its protein product is CAIGPGLAVYEQYF.

The CDR3 nucleotides are TGTGCCAGCGTAAGGGACAGGGGAGATCAGCCCCAGCATTTT. As protein: CASVRDRGDQPQHF. This chain joins TRBV2 and TRBJ1-5, with 10 bases aligning to TRBD1. Germline assignment: CDR1 SNHLY and CDR2 FYNNEI. The CDR3 sequence is 14 residues long. Unmatched junction bases numbered 6, after V lost 8 bases and J lost 5 bases.

The chain recombines TRBV12-3 or TRBV12-4 with TRBJ2-6; D not resolved. This CDR3 is built from 11 residues. Trimming removed 8 bases at V and 4 bases at J, with 3 bases between. CDR3 coding DNA: TGTGCCAGCTTAGGGGCCAACGTCCTGACTTTC. Its translation is CASLGANVLTF.

This clonotype was seen many times. The V and J genes are TRBV12-3 or TRBV12-4 and TRBJ1-1; a weak D match, TRBD1 (5 bases). This CDR3 spans 14 amino acids. Trimming removed 6 bases at V and 0 bases at J, with 11 bases between. The chain's CDR3 is CASRGGTMNTEAFF. CDR3 bases: TGTGCCAGCAGGGGGGGAACTATGAACACTGAAGCTTTCTTT.

This clonotype was seen many times. This chain uses TRBV12-3 or TRBV12-4 with TRBJ2-5; a possible D gene is TRBD1 (6 bases). The CDR3 sequence is 13 residues long. V lost 7 bases and J 2 bases, leaving 11 bases between the germline ends. The CDR3 region has the DNA TGTGCCAGCACCTCACAGGGTCAAGAGACCCAGTACTTC. Residues: CASTSQGQETQYF.

This clonotype was detected ten times or more. The chain couples TRBV6-1 to TRBJ2-7, with a possible D match to TRBD2 (6 bases). Trimming took 5 bases from V and 0 from J, leaving 11 bases between them. The germline gives CDR1 MNHNS, CDR2 SASEGT. The CDR3 runs to 14 residues. The CDR3 protein is CASSQRGTSYEQYF. CDR3 sequence (DNA): TGTGCCAGCAGTCAACGGGGGACCTCCTACGAGCAGTACTTC.

This clonotype was counted ten times or more. The chain links TRBV12-3 or TRBV12-4 to TRBJ2-3, with 8 bases fitting TRBD2. This CDR3 has 14 residues. V was pared by 5 bases and J by 6 bases, with 7 bases of the junction left unmatched. As DNA, the CDR3 is TGTGCCAGCAGTACCGGGACTAGGGGCGATACGCAGTATTTT. Protein product: CASSTGTRGDTQYF.

A word on this clonotype: Being one base from a much bigger clone, this may be a read error. The chain joins TRBV10-3 to TRBJ2-4; TRBD2 aligns across 7 bases. The length of the CDR3 is 15 residues. Per germline, CDR1 ENHRY and CDR2 SYGVKD. CDR3: CAIGDEVSGIDIQYF. The CDR3 DNA is TGTGCCATCGGTGACGAGGTGAGCGGGATCGACATTCAGTACTTC.

The chain joins TRBV5-5 to TRBJ2-7; 13 bases align to TRBD2. CDR1 is SGHKS, CDR2 YYEKEE, per germline (reference sequence). Losses at the gene ends were 4 bases for V and 1 base for J; bases not matched to a gene: 5. The length of the CDR3 is 16 residues. The CDR3 region is CASSLGTSGTSYEQYF. Written as DNA, the CDR3 is TGTGCCAGCAGCCTCGGGACTAGCGGGACATCCTACGAGCAGTACTTC.

This clonotype has a count of ten or more. Mismatch with germline at one junction end may stem from a read error. The chain joins TRBV29-1 to TRBJ1-3; D call uncertain. Germline values: CDR1 SQVTM, CDR2 ANQGSEA. The CDR3 extends over 11 amino acids. CDR3 protein: CSVEDSEQRNF. In DNA form, the CDR3 reads TGCAGCGTTGAAGATTCGGAACAAAGAAATTTT.